This TCR beta chain was retrieved from a study of type 1 regulatory T cells. Looking at the study overall: T-allo10 is an in vitro-generated, Tr1-enriched CD4 T cell product specific for alloantigen.

The CDR3 totals 13 residues. Between the trimmed V and J ends, which lost 1 base and 4 bases, there was a span of 8 bases. CDR1 is LGHDT and CDR2 is YNNKEL in the germline V gene (reference sequence). TCRdb re-analysed the reads in MiXCR, keeping a single row per CDR3 protein. The sample records about 2,500 distinct CDR3 sequences, roughly 6.8% being singletons. This clonotype qualifies as medium-sized. The genes are TRBV3-1 and TRBJ2-7; no reliable D call. This TCR derives from a human donor in good health. Input material: CD4+ T cells, either the whole sample or a sorted fraction (not recorded which). The CDR3, as DNA: TGTGCCAGCAGCCAAGGAACGTTTTACGAGCAGTACTTC. Its translation is CASSQGTFYEQYF.